The rows below give T cell receptor beta chains drawn from one sample of a study of cytomegalovirus exposure and HLA in healthy donors. TCRdb's copy holds only in-frame clones and misses some; the assay was immunoSEQ multiplex PCR. The sample lists approximately 79,000 clones; around 76% were seen once. Sample: PBMCs. The receptor source for this set is a male donor in good health and CMV-seropositive. Both conserved end residues are part of each CDR3. D genes are given only for firm matches. The size entry is marked missing in some rows and otherwise reads once, few, many or a size class.

d_call,v_call,j_call,clone_size,cdr3_nt,cdr3_aa
.,TRBV10-2,TRBJ2-7,.,TGCGCCAGCAGTGTGGCCAGGCGAGAGCAGTACTTC,CASSVARREQYF
.,TRBV9,TRBJ1-2,.,TGTGCCAGCAGCGTAGCTTTGAGGGGAAGGGGGGGCTACACCTTC,CASSVALRGRGGYTF
.,TRBV27,TRBJ2-7,.,TGTGCCAGCAGTTTTACCCTCGACAGAGTCTCCTACGAGCAGTACTTC,CASSFTLDRVSYEQYF
.,TRBV28,TRBJ1-5,.,TGTGCCAGCAGTTCAACAGGGTTCAATCAGCCCCAGCATTTT,CASSSTGFNQPQHF
TRBD1,TRBV27,TRBJ1-5,.,TGTGCCAGCAGTTTAACAGGGGAAGTCTGGCCCCAGCATTTT,CASSLTGEVWPQHF
.,TRBV6-5,TRBJ2-3,.,TGTGCCAGCGCCCAGGGTACGCAGTATTTT,CASAQGTQYF
.,TRBV5-1,TRBJ2-2,few,TGCGCCAGCAGCACAGGATCCGGGTTGCACGGGGAGCTGTTTTTT,CASSTGSGLHGELFF
.,TRBV30,TRBJ1-2,.,TGTGCCTGGAGCGAACGGGATTATGGCTACACCTTC,CAWSERDYGYTF
TRBD1,TRBV19,TRBJ1-5,.,TGTGCCAGTACCACTACCGAGACAGGGCCTTATAGCAATCAGCCCCAGCATTTT,CASTTTETGPYSNQPQHF
.,TRBV10-2,TRBJ2-7,.,TGCGCCAGCAGCGACGATCCCAGGCCGCCCCGCTACGAGCAGTACTTC,CASSDDPRPPRYEQYF
.,TRBV21-1,TRBJ2-3,.,TGTGCCAGCAGCACCGGGACTTCTTTT,CASSTGTSF
.,TRBV18,TRBJ2-7,.,TGTGCCAGCTCGTCGGCAGGGGATACCTACGAGCAGTACTTC,CASSSAGDTYEQYF
TRBD1,TRBV6-1,TRBJ1-2,.,TGTGCCAGCAGTGAGGACAGGGTTGGCTACACCTTC,CASSEDRVGYTF
.,TRBV19,TRBJ2-7,.,TGTGCCAGTAGTATAGGAACAGGGATCTCCTACGAGCAGTACTTC,CASSIGTGISYEQYF
.,TRBV19,TRBJ2-3,.,TGTGCCAGTAGTATATGGGGACAAAGCACAGATACGCAGTATTTT,CASSIWGQSTDTQYF
.,TRBV5-1,TRBJ2-3,.,TGCGCCAGCAGCACCGGACAGAATACGCAGTATTTT,CASSTGQNTQYF
.,TRBV6-1,TRBJ2-7,.,TGTGCCTGCACCCCGCATGCCGTAGCCTACGAGCAGTACTTC,CACTPHAVAYEQYF
TRBD1,TRBV14,TRBJ2-7,.,TGTGCCAGCAGTCTTAACAGGGGAGTAATGGACTACGAGCAGTACTTC,CASSLNRGVMDYEQYF
.,TRBV5-5,TRBJ2-1,once,TGTGCCAGCAGCTTGGAGGGAGACTACTACAATGAGCAGTTCTTC,CASSLEGDYYNEQFF
TRBD2,TRBV4-3,TRBJ2-5,.,TGCGCCAGCAGCCAGGTCCGGGGGGGCTGGGAGACCCAGTACTTC,CASSQVRGGWETQYF